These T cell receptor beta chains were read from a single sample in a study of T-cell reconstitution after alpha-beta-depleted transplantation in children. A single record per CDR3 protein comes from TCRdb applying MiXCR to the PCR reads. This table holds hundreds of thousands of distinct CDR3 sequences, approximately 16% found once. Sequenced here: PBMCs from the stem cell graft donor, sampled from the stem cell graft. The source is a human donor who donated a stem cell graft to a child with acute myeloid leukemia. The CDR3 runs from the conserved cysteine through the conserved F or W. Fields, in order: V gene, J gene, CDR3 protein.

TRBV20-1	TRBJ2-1	CSAAQANNEQFF
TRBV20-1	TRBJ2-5	CSASDRAFQETQYF
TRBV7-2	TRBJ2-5	CASRPPLTVLGETQYF
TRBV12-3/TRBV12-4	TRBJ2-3	CASSPEDKSGTDTQYF
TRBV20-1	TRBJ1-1	CSARDGQAHTEAFF
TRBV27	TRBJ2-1	CASTSGQRSSYNEQFF
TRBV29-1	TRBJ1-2	CSVDRGTGYTF
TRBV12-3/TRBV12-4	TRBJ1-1	CASSLASRALDTEAFF
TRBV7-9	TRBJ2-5	CASRQGGYGETQYF
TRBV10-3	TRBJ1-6	CAISRTGNSPLHF
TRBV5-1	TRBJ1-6	CASSFDRVDSPLHF